A few counts support the clone carrying this T cell receptor beta chain. Antigen: not known. Following extraction, RNA underwent reverse transcription to cDNA, which served as the sequencing template. Profiling relied on immunoSEQ multiplex PCR, and the TCRdb table lists in-frame clones only, not all of them. The table lists roughly 150,000 clones, 45% to 60% of them singletons. In germline, CDR1 is LGHNA, CDR2 YSLEER. V shed 0 bases and J 3 bases; nucleotides not matched to a gene: 11. The CDR3 is 17 amino acids. This record comes from a study of CD8+ T cells in alopecia areata. Punch biopsies of lesional scalp, plus peripheral blood, were taken from alopecia areata patients. Findings of the study overall: Especially in alopecia totalis/universalis, lesional scalp showed greater clonality than normal scalp did. Researchers reported that TCR sharing among patients proved less clear than in mice, possibly HLA-linked.

The origin of this receptor is a human donor with alopecia areata. The chain uses TRBV4-3 and TRBJ2-7, with TRBD1 identical over 7 bases. This sample comprised CD8+ T cells sorted from blood, obtained at week 0. CDR3 nucleotides: TGCGCCAGCAGCCAAGACGGGACAGCCAGTTCGTACTACGAGCAGTACTTC. This sequence encodes CASSQDGTASSYYEQYF.